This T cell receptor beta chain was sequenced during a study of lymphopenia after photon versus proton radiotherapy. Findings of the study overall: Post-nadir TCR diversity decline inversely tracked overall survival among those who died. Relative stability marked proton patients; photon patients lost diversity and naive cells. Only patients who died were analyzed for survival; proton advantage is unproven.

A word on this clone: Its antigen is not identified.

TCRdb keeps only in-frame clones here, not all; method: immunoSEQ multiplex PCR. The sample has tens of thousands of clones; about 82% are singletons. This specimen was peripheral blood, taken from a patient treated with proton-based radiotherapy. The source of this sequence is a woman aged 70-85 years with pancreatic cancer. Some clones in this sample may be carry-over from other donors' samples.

CDR3 in DNA: TGTGCCAGCAGTTCTCCGGGATTTGAACACACTGAAGCTTTCTTT. Protein sequence: CASSSPGFEHTEAFF. V and J are TRBV28 and TRBJ1-1; D not certain. CDR3 length equals 15 residues. V was clipped by 4 bases and J by 3 bases, with 15 bases between them. Germline V gene sequence: CDR1 MDHEN, CDR2 SYDVKM.